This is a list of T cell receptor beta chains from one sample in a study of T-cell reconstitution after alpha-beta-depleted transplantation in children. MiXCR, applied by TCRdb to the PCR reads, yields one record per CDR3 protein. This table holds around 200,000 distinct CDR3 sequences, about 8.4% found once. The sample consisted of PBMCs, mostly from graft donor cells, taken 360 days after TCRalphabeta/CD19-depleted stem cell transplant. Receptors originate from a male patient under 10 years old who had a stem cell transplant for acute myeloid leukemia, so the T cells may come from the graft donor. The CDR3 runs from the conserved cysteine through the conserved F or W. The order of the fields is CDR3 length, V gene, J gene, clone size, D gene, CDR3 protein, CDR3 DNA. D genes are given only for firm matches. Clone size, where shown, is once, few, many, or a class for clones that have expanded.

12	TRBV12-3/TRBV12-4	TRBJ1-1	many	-	CASSTSYTEAFF	TGTGCCAGCAGTACAAGCTACACTGAAGCTTTCTTT
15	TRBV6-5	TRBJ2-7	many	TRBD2	CASSSGTSGSHEQYF	TGTGCCAGCAGTTCCGGGACTAGCGGGAGTCACGAGCAGTACTTC
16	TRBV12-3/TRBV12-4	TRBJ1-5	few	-	CASSLGGRLSNQPQHF	TGTGCCAGCAGTTTAGGGGGGCGGCTTAGCAATCAGCCCCAGCATTTT
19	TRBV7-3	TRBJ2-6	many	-	CASSLGKGLRHSGANVLTF	TGTGCCAGCAGCTTAGGGAAGGGCCTTCGTCACTCTGGGGCCAACGTCCTGACTTTC
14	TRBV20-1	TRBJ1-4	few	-	CSAARDGSNEKLFF	TGCAGTGCTGCCAGGGATGGTTCTAATGAAAAACTGTTTTTT
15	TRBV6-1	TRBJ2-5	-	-	CASSDPHQGRETQYF	TGTGCCAGCAGTGATCCGCACCAGGGACGTGAGACCCAGTACTTC
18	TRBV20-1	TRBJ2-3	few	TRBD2	CSARDRFTSGWGTDTQYF	TGCAGTGCTAGAGATCGTTTCACTAGCGGTTGGGGCACAGATACGCAGTATTTT
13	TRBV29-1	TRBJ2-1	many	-	CSVSGRWAGEQFF	TGCAGCGTTTCGGGACGGTGGGCGGGTGAGCAGTTCTTC
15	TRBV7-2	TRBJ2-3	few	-	CASSLAGVRTDTQYF	TGTGCCAGCAGCTTAGCGGGGGTTCGCACAGATACGCAGTATTTT
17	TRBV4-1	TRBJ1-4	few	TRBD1	CASSHSRDGTGSEKLFF	TGCGCCAGCAGCCACTCCAGGGACGGGACAGGGAGTGAAAAACTGTTTTTT
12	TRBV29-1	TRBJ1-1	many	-	CSVVGVASEAFF	TGCAGCGTTGTGGGGGTCGCTAGTGAAGCTTTCTTT
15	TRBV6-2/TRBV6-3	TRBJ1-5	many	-	CASSSRDGRNQPQHF	TGTGCCAGCAGTTCCCGGGACGGCCGCAATCAGCCCCAGCATTTT
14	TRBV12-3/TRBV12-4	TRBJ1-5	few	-	CASTQETFGQPQHF	TGTGCCAGCACTCAAGAGACGTTCGGTCAGCCCCAGCATTTT
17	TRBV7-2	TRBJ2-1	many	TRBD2	CASSFTGVGLANTEQFF	TGTGCCAGCAGTTTCACAGGGGTGGGACTAGCCAACACTGAGCAGTTCTTC
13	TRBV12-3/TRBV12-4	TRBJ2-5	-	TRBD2	CASGLAVEETQYF	TGTGCCAGCGGACTAGCAGTCGAAGAGACCCAGTACTTC
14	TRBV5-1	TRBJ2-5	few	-	CASSLGQRVGTQYF	TGCGCCAGCAGCTTGGGCCAGAGGGTTGGGACCCAGTACTTC
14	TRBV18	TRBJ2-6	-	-	CASSLISGANVLTF	TGTGCCAGCTCCCTCATCTCTGGGGCCAACGTCCTGACTTTC
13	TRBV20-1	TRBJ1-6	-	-	CSVQVLRNSPLHF	TGCAGTGTCCAGGTGTTACGAAATTCACCCCTCCACTTT
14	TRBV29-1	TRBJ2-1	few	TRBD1	CSVDERGQGDEQFF	TGCAGCGTTGATGAGCGGGGACAGGGGGATGAGCAGTTCTTC
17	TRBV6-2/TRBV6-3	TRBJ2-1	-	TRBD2	CASSYSTSGSSYNEQFF	TGTGCCAGCAGTTACTCGACTAGCGGGAGCTCCTACAATGAGCAGTTCTTC
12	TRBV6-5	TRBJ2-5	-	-	CASSSISGTQYF	TGTGCCAGCAGTTCCATATCAGGGACCCAGTACTTC
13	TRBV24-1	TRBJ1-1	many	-	CATSDRLNTEAFF	TGTGCCACCAGTGACAGGTTGAACACTGAAGCTTTCTTT
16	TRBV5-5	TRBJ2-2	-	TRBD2	CASSSVGTSDSGELFF	TGTGCCAGCAGCTCGGTGGGGACTAGCGATTCCGGGGAGCTGTTTTTT
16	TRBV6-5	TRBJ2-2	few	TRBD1	CASSYPTGGNTGELFF	TGTGCCAGCAGTTACCCCACAGGGGGTAACACCGGGGAGCTGTTTTTT
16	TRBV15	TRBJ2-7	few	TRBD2	CATSSQSVLAGGEQYF	TGTGCCACCAGCAGTCAATCAGTACTAGCGGGAGGTGAGCAGTACTTC
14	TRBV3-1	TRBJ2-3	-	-	CASSQVSGVDTQYF	TGTGCCAGCAGCCAAGTTTCCGGGGTAGATACGCAGTATTTT
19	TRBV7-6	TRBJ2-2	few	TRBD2	CASSSPQFGTSGNTGELFF	TGTGCCAGCAGCTCACCGCAGTTCGGGACTAGCGGCAACACCGGGGAGCTGTTTTTT
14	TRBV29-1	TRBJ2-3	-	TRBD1	CSGRQGGGADTQYF	TGCAGCGGCCGACAGGGGGGTGGCGCAGATACGCAGTATTTT
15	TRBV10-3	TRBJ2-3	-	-	CAISGFSKLRDTQYF	TGTGCCATCAGTGGATTCTCTAAGTTGAGAGATACGCAGTATTTT
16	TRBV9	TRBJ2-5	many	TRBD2	CASSDTTSGSQETQYF	TGTGCCAGCAGCGACACGACTAGCGGGAGCCAGGAGACCCAGTACTTC
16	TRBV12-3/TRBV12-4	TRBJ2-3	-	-	CASSSGLPQVTDTQYF	TGTGCCAGCAGTTCCGGACTCCCTCAGGTCACAGATACGCAGTATTTT
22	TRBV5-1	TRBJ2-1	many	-	CASSLGGGRSALRPRGYNEQFF	TGCGCCAGCAGCTTGGGGGGTGGCAGGTCTGCACTTCGTCCAAGGGGCTACAATGAGCAGTTCTTC
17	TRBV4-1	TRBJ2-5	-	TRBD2	CASSQVSSGRPQETQYF	TGCGCCAGCAGCCAAGTGTCCAGCGGGAGGCCCCAAGAGACCCAGTACTTC
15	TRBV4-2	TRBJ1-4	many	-	CASSQVWGWSEKLFF	TGTGCCAGCAGCCAAGTCTGGGGCTGGAGTGAAAAACTGTTTTTT
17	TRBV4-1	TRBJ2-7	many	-	CASSQVQTTGNSYEQYF	TGCGCCAGCAGCCAAGTTCAGACGACAGGCAACTCCTACGAGCAGTACTTC
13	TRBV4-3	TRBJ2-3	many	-	CASSQGVLDTQYF	TGCGCCAGCAGCCAAGGGGTGCTAGATACGCAGTATTTT
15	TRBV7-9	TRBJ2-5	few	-	CASSLASGTGKTQYF	TGTGCCAGCAGCTTAGCGTCCGGGACGGGGAAAACCCAGTACTTC
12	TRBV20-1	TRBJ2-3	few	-	CSAAFSTDTQYF	TGCAGTGCCGCCTTTAGCACAGATACGCAGTATTTT
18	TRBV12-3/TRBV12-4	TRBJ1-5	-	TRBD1	CASSLLRTGSWSNQPQHF	TGTGCCAGCAGTTTATTGAGGACAGGGAGTTGGAGCAATCAGCCCCAGCATTTT
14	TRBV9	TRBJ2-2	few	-	CASSVGANTGELFF	TGTGCCAGCAGCGTAGGGGCGAACACCGGGGAGCTGTTTTTT
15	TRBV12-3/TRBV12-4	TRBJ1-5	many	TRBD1	CASSLRTGSDQPQHF	TGTGCCAGCAGTTTAAGGACAGGGAGCGATCAGCCCCAGCATTTT
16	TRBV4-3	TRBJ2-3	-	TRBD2	CASSQGVAGVTDTQYF	TGCGCCAGCAGCCAAGGAGTAGCGGGAGTTACAGATACGCAGTATTTT
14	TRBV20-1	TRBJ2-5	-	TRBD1	CSAGKETGVETQYF	TGCAGTGCTGGAAAGGAGACAGGGGTGGAGACCCAGTACTTC
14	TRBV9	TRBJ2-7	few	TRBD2	CASSPAGVTYEQYF	TGTGCCAGCAGCCCAGCGGGAGTTACCTACGAGCAGTACTTC
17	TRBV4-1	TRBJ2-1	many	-	CASSQGLLPGRLNEQFF	TGCGCCAGCAGCCAAGGACTTCTCCCCGGGAGACTAAATGAGCAGTTCTTC
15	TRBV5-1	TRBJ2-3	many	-	CASSLIPTSTDTQYF	TGCGCCAGCAGCTTGATCCCGACTAGTACAGATACGCAGTATTTT
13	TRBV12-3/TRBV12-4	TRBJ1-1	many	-	CASSSTERTEAFF	TGTGCCAGCAGTTCGACCGAGCGCACTGAAGCTTTCTTT
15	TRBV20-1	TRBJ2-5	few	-	CSARDGGARLETQYF	TGCAGTGCTAGAGATGGGGGGGCCCGTCTGGAGACCCAGTACTTC
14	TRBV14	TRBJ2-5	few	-	CASSLWGRPGAQYF	TGTGCCAGCAGCCTTTGGGGGAGGCCAGGGGCCCAGTACTTC
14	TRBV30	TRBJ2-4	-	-	CAWRRQPGVDIQYF	TGTGCCTGGCGTAGACAGCCGGGGGTAGACATTCAGTACTTC
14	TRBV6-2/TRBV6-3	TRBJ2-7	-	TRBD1	CASSYETGQTEQYF	TGTGCCAGCAGTTACGAGACAGGGCAAACTGAGCAGTACTTC
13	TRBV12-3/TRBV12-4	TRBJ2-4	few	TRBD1	CASSPGGSNIQYF	TGTGCCAGCAGCCCAGGGGGATCAAACATTCAGTACTTC
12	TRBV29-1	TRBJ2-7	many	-	CSVDGPGDEQYF	TGCAGCGTTGACGGCCCCGGGGACGAGCAGTACTTC
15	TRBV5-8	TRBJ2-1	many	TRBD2	CASSSGTSNYNEQFF	TGTGCCAGCAGCTCCGGGACTAGCAACTACAATGAGCAGTTCTTC
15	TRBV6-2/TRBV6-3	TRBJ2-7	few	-	CASIWSERADYEQYF	TGTGCCAGCATTTGGAGTGAGCGGGCCGACTACGAGCAGTACTTC
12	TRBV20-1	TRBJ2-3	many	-	CSVKLLTDTQYF	TGCAGTGTAAAACTGCTCACAGATACGCAGTATTTT